A single sample is the source of the 18 T cell receptor beta chains below, sequenced in a study of circulating CD8 cells and anti-PD-1 response in melanoma (dated by TCRdb to the early 2020s). Using a BD FACSAria II cell sorter, four subsets defined by PD-1 and/or TIGIT were sorted from live CD3+CD8+TCRalphabeta+ cells. For sequencing, a NextSeq 500 was employed. TCR libraries were prepared from approximately 14 ng of total RNA with the QIAseq Immune Repertoire RNA Library Kit, Human TCR Panel. Using fastp at Q25 and MiXCR, TCRdb reprocessed the public reads and kept productive beta chains. Rows are combined by CDR3 protein, so each entry shows the most common genes and DNA. This sample holds 1,500 to 2,000 distinct CDR3 sequences; approximately 7% were observed only once. 8% to 10% of the sample goes to the ten largest clones. The material was CD8+ T cells from PBMCs, obtained at baseline or after one month of anti-PD-1 therapy (not recorded which). The receptor set was obtained from a human donor with melanoma.

This clonotype occurred a few times. The V and J genes are TRBV29-1 and TRBJ1-1; D not resolved. CDR1 is SQVTM and CDR2 is ANQGSEA in the germline V gene. Trimming removed 6 bases from V and 1 base from J, with 6 bases in between. There are 11 residues in the CDR3. In DNA form, the CDR3 reads TGCAGCGTCCTACAGAACACTGAAGCTTTCTTT. It translates to CSVLQNTEAFF.

By its share, this clonotype is medium-sized. The chain uses TRBV28 and TRBJ2-1; D perhaps matches TRBD2 (5 bases). Trimming cost V 10 bases and J 6 bases, with 16 bases left between them. CDR3 length: 13 amino acids. CDR1 is MDHEN, CDR2 SYDVKM, per germline. The CDR3 DNA reads as TGTGCCACCAACCCCGAGGACTTCAATGAGCAGTTCTTC. Its translation: CATNPEDFNEQFF.

This clonotype is medium-sized by share. DNA for the CDR3: TGTGCCAGCAGCCAATCCCAGTCCTACGAGCAGTACTTC. This codes for CASSQSQSYEQYF. This chain uses TRBV4-2 with TRBJ2-7, with D unclear. The CDR3 runs to 13 residues. The germline V and J ends were trimmed by 2 bases and 1 base, with 6 bases remaining between them. The V gene's germline CDR1 is LGHNA and CDR2 YNFKEQ.

This clonotype is medium-sized (0.01 to 0.1%) by share. The chain links TRBV2 to TRBJ2-1; 12 bases are shared with TRBD2. CDR3 size: 18 residues. After removal of 1 base from V and 8 bases from J, the junction contained 12 bases not matched to a gene. The germline V gene has CDR1 SNHLY and CDR2 FYNNEI. CDR3 in amino acids: CASSEVVTSGSNEDEQFF. CDR3 in DNA: TGTGCCAGCAGTGAAGTTGTGACTAGCGGGAGTAATGAGGATGAGCAGTTCTTC. The full variable domain, in which reference TRBV2 and TRBJ2-1 provide the parts outside the CDR3, is EPEVTQTPSHQVTQMGQEVILRCVPISNHLYFYWYRQILGQKVEFLVSFYNNEISEKSEIFDDQFSVERPDGSNFTLKIRSTKLEDSAMYFCASSEVVTSGSNEDEQFFGPGTRLTVL.

By sample fraction, this clonotype is medium-sized. J is TRBJ2-1 and V is TRBV7-2; 13 bases map to TRBD2. The V and J ends lost 5 bases and 7 bases, in that order; junction bases with no gene match: 5. The CDR3 sequence is 15 residues long. Germline loops: CDR1 SGHTA, CDR2 FQGNSA. For the CDR3, the DNA is TGTGCCAGCAGCGAAACTAGCGGGGGGGCAAATGAGCAGTTCTTC. This codes for CASSETSGGANEQFF.

J is TRBJ1-1 and V is TRBV7-3, with 12 bases that match TRBD1. The V and J ends lost 8 bases and 5 bases, in that order; junction bases with no gene match: 12. Looked up from germline, CDR1 is SGHTA and CDR2 is FQGTGA. The CDR3 contains 16 residues. The CDR3 nucleotides are TGTGCCAGCTTCCCGAGGGACAGGGGGCTGAGGACTGAAGCTTTCTTT. This translates into CASFPRDRGLRTEAFF.

This clonotype is large by share. This sequence joins TRBV2 and TRBJ2-3, with D perhaps matching TRBD1 or TRBD2 (5 bases each). Trimming shortened V by 3 bases and J by 2 bases, and 12 bases separated the two germline ends. The V gene's germline CDR1 is SNHLY and CDR2 FYNNEI. CDR3 size: 15 residues. The CDR3 loop reads CASSDRGSFTDTQYF. The CDR3 DNA reads as TGTGCCAGCAGTGATCGGGGCAGCTTCACAGATACGCAGTATTTT.

This clonotype is deemed medium-sized. This sequence joins TRBV27 and TRBJ1-1; perhaps TRBD1 as D (6 bases). The germline gives CDR1 MNHEY, CDR2 SMNVEV (reference sequence). The germline V and J ends were trimmed by 5 bases and 2 bases, with 18 bases remaining between them. This CDR3 is 16 amino acids long. CDR3 loop: CASSPEGGAKNTEAFF. CDR3 sequence (DNA): TGTGCCAGCAGTCCCGAGGGGGGGGCTAAAAACACTGAAGCTTTCTTT.

Note on this clonotype: A much larger clone lies one base from this, so it may be a read error. The V call is TRBV23-1, the J call TRBJ1-4; a possible D gene is TRBD1 (5 bases). TRBV23-1 is marked as an open reading frame, function uncertain. The V end lost 0 bases, the J end lost 0 bases, and 11 bases lay between the germline ends. The CDR3 is 17 residues long. The CDR3 reads CASSQSGGDATNEKLFF. The CDR3 DNA is TGCGCCAGCAGTCAATCGGGAGGGGACGCAACTAATGAAAAACTGTTTTTT.

About this clonotype: A much larger clone lies one base from this, so it may be a read error. The chain recombines TRBV29-1 with TRBJ2-7; D is unclear. Germline V lookup: CDR1 SQVTM, CDR2 ANQGSEA. V lost 1 base and J 4 bases, leaving 14 bases between the germline ends. CDR3 length equals 14 residues. CDR3 region: CSVEGRNLPYEQYF. CDR3 DNA: TGCAGCGTTGAAGGTCGTAACCTGCCGTACGAGCAGTACTTC.

This clonotype is large. The V gene is TRBV2, the J gene TRBJ1-1, with 7 bases lining up with TRBD1. The V and J ends lost 11 bases and 0 bases, in that order; junction bases with no gene match: 6. This CDR3 is 13 amino acids long. Germline V lookup: CDR1 SNHLY, CDR2 FYNNEI. CDR3 region: CASGDSLNTEAFF. In nucleotides, the CDR3 is TGTGCCTCCGGGGACAGCTTGAACACTGAAGCTTTCTTT.

A note on this clonotype: In this CDR3 the conserved last residue, phenylalanine or tryptophan, is missing, so a read error is likely. V is TRBV28 and J is TRBJ1-1; the D gene is possibly TRBD1 (6 bases). This CDR3 has 14 amino acids. The germline CDR1 and CDR2 sequences are MDHEN and SYDVKM. The CDR3 loop reads CASQQTGYNTEAFL. The CDR3 DNA reads TGTGCCAGCCAGCAGACAGGTTATAACACTGAGGCTTTCTTA.

This clonotype is judged large (0.1 to 1%). V and J are TRBV2 and TRBJ1-2, with TRBD1 matching 8 bases. V shed 7 bases and J 4 bases; nucleotides not matched to a gene: 14. Germline V gene lookup returns CDR1 SNHLY and CDR2 FYNNEI. This CDR3 region has 16 residues. The CDR3 is CASTQGRQGAPYGYTF. The CDR3 region has the DNA TGTGCCAGCACCCAAGGGAGGCAGGGGGCTCCCTATGGCTACACCTTC.

Relative to its sample, this clonotype is medium-sized (0.01 to 0.1%). The rearrangement links TRBV14 to TRBJ2-1; D gene uncertain. V lost 1 base and J lost 7, with 14 bases in between. The CDR3 extends over 15 amino acids. Germline-derived CDR1 and CDR2 are SGHDN and FVKESK. This CDR3 is CASSQATRRLNEQFF. The CDR3, as DNA: TGTGCCAGCAGCCAAGCCACACGACGCCTTAATGAGCAGTTCTTC.

In its sample, this clonotype ranks as large (0.1 to 1%). This sequence joins TRBV20-1 and TRBJ2-7; D is tentatively TRBD1 or TRBD2 (5 bases each). The CDR3 spans 13 residues. Germline loops: CDR1 DFQATT, CDR2 SNEGSKA (reference sequence). The ends were cut back, 6 bases at V and 4 bases at J, with 16 bases in the middle. This chain's CDR3 is CSASSVGEYEQYF. CDR3 DNA sequence: TGCAGTGCGAGTTCTGTGGGGGAGTACGAGCAGTACTTC.

By share, this clonotype ranks as medium-sized (0.01 to 0.1%). The chain recombines TRBV29-1 with TRBJ1-2; D perhaps matches TRBD1 (5 bases). The germline V gene encodes CDR1 SQVTM and CDR2 ANQGSEA. V lost 0 bases, J lost 8 bases, and 10 bases lay in between. The length of the CDR3 is 12 residues. In nucleotides, the CDR3 is TGCAGCGTTGAAGAGGGGCTCGGAGGCTACACCTTC. It codes for CSVEEGLGGYTF.

This clonotype has just a few counts. This chain uses TRBV12-3 or TRBV12-4 with TRBJ2-1, with TRBD2 matching over 13 bases. CDR3 length equals 17 residues. Trimming removed 9 bases from V and 8 bases from J; junction bases left unmatched: 16. CDR3 coding DNA: TGTGCCAGTAGGGGACTAGCGGGACCCCCCTTCGGGGATGAGCAGTTCTTC. Translation gives CASRGLAGPPFGDEQFF.

This clonotype is classed as medium-sized (0.01 to 0.1%). The V gene is TRBV9, the J gene TRBJ2-1; D possibly uses TRBD1 or TRBD2 (5 bases each). The CDR3 runs 12 residues. V was shortened by 4 bases and J by 9 bases, with 11 bases between the two germline ends. Per germline, CDR1 SGDLS and CDR2 YYNGEE. CDR3 protein: CASSPPGLEQFF. The CDR3 bases are TGTGCCAGCAGCCCCCCGGGGCTTGAGCAGTTCTTC. The whole variable domain, remainder taken from reference TRBV9 and TRBJ2-1, is DSGVTQTPKHLITATGQRVTLRCSPRSGDLSVYWYQQSLDQGLQFLIQYYNGEERAKGNILERFSAQQFPDLHSELNLSSLELGDSALYFCASSPPGLEQFFGPGTRLTVL.